This TCR beta chain was recovered during a study of response to subunit inactivated influenza vaccine. Worth noting for this clonotype: No antigen is known for it.

CDR1 is SQVTM and CDR2 is ANQGSEA in the germline V gene. This CDR3 has 14 residues. V shed 5 bases and J shed 9 bases, with 20 bases lying between them. Each CDR3 protein is one row after TCRdb ran MiXCR on the RT-PCR reads. The sample lists about 650,000 distinct CDR3 sequences; around 16% were seen once. Study results and limitations: Each seasonal influenza vaccination, the authors suggested, recruits few new T cells.

This sequence joins TRBV29-1 and TRBJ1-5; D is undetermined. This TCR was recovered from a man aged 45-65 years who received an inactivated influenza vaccine. This material consisted of PBMCs from blood, taken about 11 days after vaccination. CDR3 in DNA: TGCAGCGTTTGGCGCGGTACTCGGGAGGGGCCCCAGCATTTT. This gives the protein CSVWRGTREGPQHF.